This paragraph reports one T cell receptor (beta chain). Sequencing was performed with immunoSEQ multiplex PCR; in TCRdb, only in-frame clones are kept and a portion is missing. The sample lists over 100,000 clones, around 90% seen once, with about 2.7% in the top ten. V was pared by 0 bases and J by 10 bases, with 15 bases between. Germline values: CDR1 ENHRY, CDR2 SYGVKD. CDR3 size: 14 residues. The data were taken from a study of control samples from healthy donors and cancer patients. Source material: blood. This TCR was recovered from a man between 40 and 49 years old in good health. The chain carries TRBV10-3 and TRBJ1-1; possibly TRBD1 for D (5 bases). CDR3 bases: TGTGCCATCAGTGAGTCGACTGGGGGAGTTGGAGCTTTCTTT. As protein: CAISESTGGVGAFF.